This T cell receptor beta chain was identified in a study of Graves' ophthalmopathy and Graves' hyperthyroidism. Study at large: No ophthalmopathy within 18 months of follow-up signified stable hyperthyroidism. Notes on the study in general: The authors also found most expanded thyroid clonotypes above 0.001 frequency in blood.

RNA transcripts provided the template for amplifying TCR beta CDR3 regions. An opening RT-PCR round employed HTBI primers and preceded a second-round multiplex PCR. TCRdb processed the multiplex PCR reads anew with MiXCR; each CDR3 protein has one entry. The table records over a million distinct CDR3 sequences, less than 45% of them present only once. Ten or more counts support this clonotype. Antigen specificity is unknown. The germline V and J ends were trimmed by 4 bases and 0 bases, with 16 bases remaining between them. Looked up from germline, CDR1 is SNHLY and CDR2 is FYNNEI. The CDR3 length is 16 residues.

This clonotype was obtained from an adult man with Graves' hyperthyroidism. The chain uses TRBV2 and TRBJ2-7; tentatively, D is TRBD2 (9 bases). Sequences were obtained from peripheral blood or thyroid tissue (not recorded which). CDR3 sequence reads: CASSARGREGSYEQYF. CDR3 sequence (DNA): TGTGCCAGCAGTGCCAGGGGGCGGGAGGGCTCCTACGAGCAGTACTTC.